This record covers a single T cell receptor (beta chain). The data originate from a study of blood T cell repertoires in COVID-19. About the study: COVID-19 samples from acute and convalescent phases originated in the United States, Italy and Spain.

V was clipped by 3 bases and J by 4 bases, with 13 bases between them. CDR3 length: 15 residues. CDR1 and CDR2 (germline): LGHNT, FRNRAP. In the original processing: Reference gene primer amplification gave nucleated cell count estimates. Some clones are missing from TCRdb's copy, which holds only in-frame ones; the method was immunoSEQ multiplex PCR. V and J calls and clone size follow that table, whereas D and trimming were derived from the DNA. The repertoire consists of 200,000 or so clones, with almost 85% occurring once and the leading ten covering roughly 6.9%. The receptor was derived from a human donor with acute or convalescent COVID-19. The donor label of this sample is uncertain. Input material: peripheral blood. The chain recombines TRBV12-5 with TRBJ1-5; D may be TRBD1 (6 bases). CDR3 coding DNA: TGTGCTAGTGGTTTAGACGGGACACTTAATCAGCCCCAGCATTTT. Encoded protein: CASGLDGTLNQPQHF.